The 16 T cell receptor beta chains below were found in one sample sequenced in a study of control samples from healthy donors and cancer patients. Produced via immunoSEQ multiplex PCR; TCRdb's table is partial and in-frame only. The data hold 74,000 or so clones, with 89% observed a single time. The sequencing sample was made of blood. All receptors derive from a man in his fifties or sixties in good health.

The rearrangement uses TRBV7-2 and TRBJ2-1, with 7 nucleotides matching TRBD2. The CDR3 sequence is 16 residues long. J gave up 0 bases and V 5 bases, and 7 bases lay outside the gene matches. Germline V gives CDR1 SGHTA, CDR2 FQGNSA. The CDR3 reads CASSPTRGFSYNEQFF. The CDR3 nucleotides are TGTGCCAGCAGCCCGACGCGGGGGTTCTCCTACAATGAGCAGTTCTTC.

The rearrangement links TRBV19 to TRBJ2-2; possibly TRBD2 for D (6 bases). The CDR3 covers 15 residues. Per germline, CDR1 LNHDA and CDR2 SQIVND (reference sequence). Trimming pared 3 bases from V and 1 base from J, leaving 9 bases between. The CDR3 region has the DNA TGTGCCAGTAGTATTAAGGGAGGGAACACCGGGGAGCTGTTTTTT. It translates to CASSIKGGNTGELFF. Together with reference TRBV19 and TRBJ2-2, the CDR3 gives the full variable domain: DGGITQSPKYLFRKEGQNVTLSCEQNLNHDAMYWYRQDPGQGLRLIYYSQIVNDFQKGDIAEGYSVSREKKESFPLTVTSAQKNPTAFYLCASSIKGGNTGELFFGEGSRLTVL.

This rearrangement joins TRBV5-4 to TRBJ1-1; D is perhaps TRBD1 (5 bases). Germline CDR1 is SGHNT and CDR2 is YYREEE (reference sequence). Deletions cut 3 bases from V and 4 bases from J, with 19 bases between. The CDR3 loop spans 16 amino acids. CDR3 loop: CASSSPEGRRGTEAFF. The CDR3 nucleotides are TGTGCCAGCAGCTCACCGGAGGGACGGAGGGGCACTGAAGCTTTCTTT.

The rearrangement links TRBV7-2 to TRBJ1-2; D not certain. Between the trimmed V and J ends, which lost 5 bases and 4 bases, there was a span of 23 bases. The germline V gene has CDR1 SGHTA and CDR2 FQGNSA. CDR3 length equals 17 residues. The CDR3 coding sequence is TGTGCCAGCAGCCCCCCCCGGCCATCTCCTCAAGTCTATGGCTACACCTTC. Translated: CASSPPRPSPQVYGYTF.

The chain uses TRBV19 and TRBJ1-5; maybe TRBD1 (5 bases). Trimming took 1 base from V and 1 from J, leaving 8 bases between them. The germline V gene has CDR1 LNHDA and CDR2 SQIVND (reference sequence). CDR3 size: 15 residues. CDR3 in amino acids: CASSIGGLSNQPQHF. In nucleotides, the CDR3 is TGTGCCAGTAGTATAGGGGGGTTGAGCAATCAGCCCCAGCATTTT.

This chain uses TRBV5-6 with TRBJ2-3, with D uncertain. This CDR3 is built from 13 residues. Germline CDR1 is SGHDT and CDR2 is YYEEEE. V lost 4 bases, J lost 0 bases, and 6 bases lay in between. Here the CDR3 reads CASSLGSTDTQYF. The CDR3 DNA is TGTGCCAGCAGCCTAGGCAGCACAGATACGCAGTATTTT.

J is TRBJ1-6 and V is TRBV5-8; 7 bases are shared with TRBD1. This CDR3 spans 15 amino acids. Per germline, CDR1 SGHTS and CDR2 YDEGEE. Unmatched junction bases numbered 12, after V lost 4 bases and J lost 11 bases. The CDR3 coding sequence is TGTGCCAGCAGCAGGTTCCGAGGGGGCATGACACCCCTCCACTTT. The encoded protein is CASSRFRGGMTPLHF.

The chain has TRBV4-1 and TRBJ2-7; no definite D call. The germline V and J ends were trimmed by 0 bases and 3 bases, with 12 bases remaining between them. CDR1 and CDR2 from the germline V gene are MGHRA and YSYEKL. This CDR3 region has 15 residues. CDR3: CASSQERLGFYEQYF. CDR3 nucleotide sequence: TGCGCCAGCAGCCAAGAGCGTTTAGGGTTCTACGAGCAGTACTTC.

The rearrangement joins TRBV7-3 to TRBJ2-5; TRBD1 agrees at 10 bases. V lost 3 bases and J lost 4; bases outside the gene matches: 11. Germline CDR1 is SGHTA and CDR2 is FQGTGA. The length of the CDR3 is 17 residues. CDR3 DNA sequence: TGTGCCAGCAGCTTGACAGGGGGCCTCGCCCAAGGAGAGACCCAGTACTTC. Encoded protein: CASSLTGGLAQGETQYF. The variable domain in full, completed from reference TRBV7-3 and TRBJ2-5, reads GAGVSQTPSNKVTEKGKYVELRCDPISGHTALYWYRQSLGQGPEFLIYFQGTGAADDSGLPNDRFFAVRPEGSVSTLKIQRTERGDSAVYLCASSLTGGLAQGETQYFGPGTRLLVL.

The chain carries TRBV6-2 or TRBV6-3 and TRBJ1-1; D call uncertain. Looked up from germline, CDR1 is MNHEY and CDR2 is SVGEGT. The V end was cut by 0 bases, the J end by 11 bases, with 10 bases between. The CDR3 length is 12 residues. The CDR3 loop reads CASSYSTFEAFF. DNA for the CDR3: TGTGCCAGCAGTTACTCGACATTCGAGGCTTTCTTT.

The chain is built from TRBV6-5 and TRBJ2-5; 7 bases are a match to TRBD1. Germline values: CDR1 MNHEY, CDR2 SVGAGI. J lost 4 bases, V lost 6 bases, and 8 bases had no gene match. The CDR3 extends over 14 amino acids. The CDR3 spells CASSRGYFTETQYF. In nucleotides, the CDR3 is TGTGCCAGCAGCAGGGGGTATTTCACAGAGACCCAGTACTTC.

The chain couples TRBV12-5 to TRBJ1-2; tentatively, D is TRBD1 (5 bases). V lost 1 base and J lost 4, with 16 bases in between. From germline, CDR1 is LGHNT and CDR2 FRNRAP. This CDR3 has 16 residues. CDR3: CASGLDWGRQGYGYTF. For the CDR3, the DNA is TGTGCTAGTGGTTTGGACTGGGGGAGACAAGGCTATGGCTACACCTTC.

The J gene is TRBJ1-2, the V gene TRBV12-3 or TRBV12-4; D call uncertain. The CDR3 consists of 13 residues. Trimming left V 2 bases short and J 3 bases short, with 7 bases between. The CDR3: CASSLSRHYGYTF. The CDR3 DNA follows: TGTGCCAGCAGTTTATCGAGGCACTATGGCTACACCTTC.

V usage is TRBV18 and J usage is TRBJ2-7; D perhaps matches TRBD2 (6 bases). Trimming took 3 bases from V and 0 from J, leaving 18 bases between them. Germline V gene sequence: CDR1 KGHSH, CDR2 LQKENI. The CDR3 covers 17 residues. The DNA of the CDR3 is TGTGCCAGCTCACCTACGGCTAGCGCGCAACTCTCCTACGAGCAGTACTTC. Translating gives CASSPTASAQLSYEQYF.

This rearrangement joins TRBV5-4 to TRBJ2-2, with no clear D. V was shortened by 0 bases and J by 6 bases, with 6 bases between the two germline ends. From germline, CDR1 is SGHNT and CDR2 YYREEE (reference sequence). This CDR3 is 13 amino acids long. CDR3 DNA sequence: TGTGCCAGCAGCTTGGCTTTACCCGGGGAGCTGTTTTTT. Amino acids: CASSLALPGELFF.

This chain links TRBV7-3 with TRBJ2-3; 8 positions agree with TRBD2. The CDR3 is made up of 18 amino acids. CDR1 and CDR2 (germline): SGHTA, FQGTGA. Trimming at V came to 3 bases and at J to 4 bases, leaving 15 bases not matched to a gene. This CDR3 reads CASSFGVGGGILADTQYF. CDR3 nucleotides: TGTGCCAGCAGCTTCGGCGTTGGCGGGGGGATTCTTGCAGATACGCAGTATTTT.